The 20 T cell receptor beta chains in this list originate from one sample, sequenced in a study of graft-versus-host responses after intestinal transplantation (dated by TCRdb to the early 2020s). Libraries were prepared through the immunoSEQ multiplex PCR assay. Imported from immuneACCESS, the table was reduced by TCRdb to in-frame sequences with V and J called. These copies leave out some clones; in studies compared against another copy, an unresolved V gene accounts for under half, and the cause of the remainder is not known. Present in this sample are approximately 37,000 clones, around 92% of which were seen just once. Approximately 7.1% of the sample belongs to the ten largest clones. Source: PBMCs, taken 267 days after transplant. Receptors were obtained from a human patient who received an intestinal transplant, so some T cells may come from the graft donor.

The CDR3 DNA is TGTGCCAGCAGTGAAGTGGGGCCCGGGGAGCTGTTTTTT. Its translation: CASSEVGPGELFF. The rearrangement links TRBV6-5 to TRBJ2-2; D possibly corresponds to TRBD1 (5 bases). Germline CDR1 MNHEY, CDR2 SVGAGI. The CDR3 runs 13 residues. The germline V and J ends were trimmed by 5 bases and 6 bases, with 10 bases remaining between them.

The chain combines TRBV9 with TRBJ2-5; TRBD2 matches at 12 bases. The trim removed 3 bases at V and 4 bases at J, leaving 7 bases unmatched. This CDR3 region has 16 residues. Germline V gene sequence: CDR1 SGDLS, CDR2 YYNGEE. This CDR3 reads CASSAPTSGGAETQYF. For the CDR3, the DNA is TGTGCCAGCAGCGCCCCGACTAGCGGGGGCGCAGAGACCCAGTACTTC.

V usage is TRBV18 and J usage is TRBJ2-7; D call uncertain. This CDR3 has 13 amino acids. Germline V gene sequence: CDR1 KGHSH, CDR2 LQKENI. Trimming removed 5 bases at V and 2 bases at J, with 10 bases between. The CDR3 sequence is CASSWEMAYEQYF. In nucleotides, the CDR3 is TGTGCCAGCTCATGGGAAATGGCCTACGAGCAGTACTTC. Drawing the rest from reference TRBV18 and TRBJ2-7, the complete variable domain is NAGVMQNPRHLVRRRGQEARLRCSPMKGHSHVYWYRQLPEEGLKFMVYLQKENIIDESGMPKERFSAEFPKEGPSILRIQQVVRGDSAAYFCASSWEMAYEQYFGPGTRLTVT.

The chain links TRBV7-8 to TRBJ2-7; D perhaps matches TRBD1 (7 bases). The germline V gene has CDR1 SGHVS and CDR2 FQNEAQ. This CDR3 is 16 amino acids long. Trimming pared 4 bases from V and 4 bases from J, leaving 20 bases between. Here the CDR3 DNA reads TGTGCCAGCAGCTCCCTCAACAGGGGACTGCTTTACGAGCAGTACTTC. The encoded protein is CASSSLNRGLLYEQYF.

This sequence joins TRBV6-1 and TRBJ2-1; 9 bases map to TRBD1. Germline V CDR1 and CDR2: MNHNS, SASEGT. Trimming cost V 3 bases and J 6 bases; bases outside gene matches: 6. The CDR3 runs 15 residues. Written as DNA, the CDR3 is TGTGCCAGCAGTGAGGGACAGGGTGAAGGCAATGAGCAGTTCTTC. Translation: CASSEGQGEGNEQFF.

The chain couples TRBV7-2 to TRBJ2-1, with TRBD2 as a possible D gene (5 bases). Germline V lookup: CDR1 SGHTA, CDR2 FQGNSA. CDR3 length equals 16 residues. The V gene lost 1 base and the J gene lost 4 bases, with 14 bases spanning the gap. The CDR3 here is CASSLGASSFYNEQFF. The CDR3, as DNA: TGTGCCAGCAGCTTAGGGGCTAGCAGCTTTTACAATGAGCAGTTCTTC.

The chain employs TRBV10-2 and TRBJ2-5, with 10 bases matching TRBD2. Germline loops: CDR1 WSHSY, CDR2 SAAADI. V was clipped by 7 bases and J by 0 bases; unmatched bases: 8. This CDR3 has 16 residues. The CDR3 bases are TGCGCCAGCACTAGCGGGGGTTTAGGTGACCAAGAGACCCAGTACTTC. Its protein is CASTSGGLGDQETQYF.

This clone was seen once. The chain joins TRBV2 to TRBJ2-5; 9 bases match TRBD1. The ends lost 6 bases at V and 5 bases at J; junction bases unmatched: 10. Germline V CDR1 and CDR2: SNHLY, FYNNEI. The CDR3 is 15 amino acids. The DNA of the CDR3 is TGTGCCAGCAGCCCCGGGACAGGGTTAGGGGAGACCCAGTACTTC. Amino acid sequence: CASSPGTGLGETQYF.

The chain joins TRBV29-1 to TRBJ2-2; D remains unclear. The CDR3 is 10 amino acids. The V end lost 7 bases, the J end lost 8 bases, and 8 bases lay between the germline ends. The germline CDR1 and CDR2 sequences are SQVTM and ANQGSEA. The CDR3: CSARAGELFF. The DNA for the CDR3 is TGCAGCGCTCGAGCGGGGGAGCTGTTTTTT.

V and J are TRBV5-4 and TRBJ2-3; possible D gene TRBD2, 5 bases. The V and J ends lost 0 bases and 1 base respectively, with 24 bases between them. Germline-derived CDR1 and CDR2 are SGHNT and YYREEE (reference sequence). The CDR3 is 20 amino acids. CDR3 sequence: CASSLGGTRVGLTGTDTQYF. In DNA form, the CDR3 reads TGTGCCAGCAGCTTGGGTGGTACGCGGGTAGGCCTCACCGGCACAGATACGCAGTATTTT.

Written as DNA, the CDR3 is TGTGCCAGCAGTGATTCCGGGGAGCTGTTTTTT. It encodes CASSDSGELFF. The chain is built from TRBV6-1 and TRBJ2-2; D gene uncertain. The CDR3 contains 11 residues. Germline CDR1 and CDR2: MNHNS and SASEGT. Trimming removed 3 bases at V and 6 bases at J, with 2 bases between.

The chain uses TRBV5-1 and TRBJ1-1; no firm D call. Deletions cut 2 bases from V and 3 bases from J, with 11 bases between. Germline V CDR1 and CDR2: SGHRS, YFSETQ. The CDR3 is 14 residues long. The CDR3 region is CASSLANWDTEAFF. The CDR3 nucleotides read TGCGCCAGCAGCTTAGCAAATTGGGACACTGAAGCTTTCTTT. The full variable domain, completed using reference TRBV5-1 and TRBJ1-1, is KAGVTQTPRYLIKTRGQQVTLSCSPISGHRSVSWYQQTPGQGLQFLFEYFSETQRNKGNFPGRFSGRQFSNSRSEMNVSTLELGDSALYLCASSLANWDTEAFFGQGTRLTVV.

The chain has TRBV19 and TRBJ1-1, with 8 bases lining up with TRBD1. J gave up 5 bases and V 4 bases, and 3 bases lay outside the gene matches. The CDR3 is made up of 13 amino acids. From germline, CDR1 is LNHDA and CDR2 SQIVND (reference sequence). The CDR3 here is CASSNRGGTEAFF. The DNA for the CDR3 is TGTGCCAGTAGTAACAGGGGGGGAACTGAAGCTTTCTTT.

The gene calls are TRBV2 and TRBJ2-2; D ambiguous. Germline CDR1 and CDR2: SNHLY and FYNNEI. The CDR3 is 14 residues long. Trimming shortened V by 2 bases and J by 9 bases, and 13 bases separated the two germline ends. The CDR3 protein is CASSEPYRDRELFF. The CDR3 coding sequence is TGTGCCAGCAGTGAACCCTACAGAGACCGGGAGCTGTTTTTT.

The rearrangement joins TRBV7-9 to TRBJ2-7, with TRBD2 matching over 7 bases. The CDR3 is 15 amino acids. The germline gives CDR1 SEHNR, CDR2 FQNEAQ (reference sequence). J was trimmed by 7 bases and V by 4 bases; bases with no gene match: 13. CDR3 nucleotide sequence: TGTGCCAGCAGCTGGATGGGGGGGGGACCCTGGGAGCAGTACTTC. As protein: CASSWMGGGPWEQYF.

This chain links TRBV30 with TRBJ2-1; D possibly corresponds to TRBD1 (6 bases). Trimming took off 2 bases at V and 15 bases at J, with 20 bases between the two ends. The CDR3 consists of 13 residues. Per the germline V gene, CDR1 is GTSNPN and CDR2 is SVGIG (reference sequence). DNA for the CDR3: TGTGCCTGGAGTTCCCCCGTGCCGGGACACGGGTTCTTC. It is translated as CAWSSPVPGHGFF. Together with reference TRBV30 and TRBJ2-1, the CDR3 gives the full variable domain: SQTIHQWPATLVQPVGSPLSLECTVEGTSNPNLYWYRQAAGRGLQLLFYSVGIGQISSEVPQNLSASRPQDRQFILSSKKLLLSDSGFYLCAWSSPVPGHGFFGPGTRLTVL.

The rearrangement links TRBV27 to TRBJ1-2, with 9 bases fitting TRBD1. The CDR3 sequence is 15 residues long. The germline V gene has CDR1 MNHEY and CDR2 SMNVEV (reference sequence). V gave up 3 bases and J gave up 6 bases; unmatched junction bases: 8. CDR3 protein: CASSFQGQGDHGYTF. The CDR3 bases are TGTGCCAGCAGTTTTCAGGGACAGGGCGACCATGGCTACACCTTC.

The gene calls are TRBV27 and TRBJ1-2; a weak D match, TRBD1 (5 bases). There are 14 residues in the CDR3. Germline CDR1 MNHEY, CDR2 SMNVEV (reference sequence). The V gene lost 4 bases and the J gene lost 2 bases, with 11 bases spanning the gap. CDR3 loop: CASSSATGNYGYTF. The CDR3 DNA follows: TGTGCCAGCAGTTCAGCAACAGGAAACTATGGCTACACCTTC.

The chain recombines TRBV5-1 with TRBJ2-3; possibly TRBD1 for D (5 bases). Germline V lookup: CDR1 SGHRS, CDR2 YFSETQ. V was cut by 3 bases and J by 2 bases, with 13 bases left in between. There are 15 residues in the CDR3. CDR3 amino acids: CASSSEGQDTDTQYF. The CDR3 nucleotides read TGCGCCAGCAGCTCGGAAGGACAAGACACAGATACGCAGTATTTT.

The chain uses TRBV7-3 and TRBJ1-1; D call uncertain. This CDR3 region has 17 residues. Germline lookup yields CDR1 SGHTA and CDR2 FQGTGA. The ends were cut back, 5 bases at V and 0 bases at J, with 19 bases in the middle. The CDR3 DNA follows: TGTGCCAGCAGCCCCTTCGGCGGAAGTAGCATGAACACTGAAGCTTTCTTT. Its protein product is CASSPFGGSSMNTEAFF.